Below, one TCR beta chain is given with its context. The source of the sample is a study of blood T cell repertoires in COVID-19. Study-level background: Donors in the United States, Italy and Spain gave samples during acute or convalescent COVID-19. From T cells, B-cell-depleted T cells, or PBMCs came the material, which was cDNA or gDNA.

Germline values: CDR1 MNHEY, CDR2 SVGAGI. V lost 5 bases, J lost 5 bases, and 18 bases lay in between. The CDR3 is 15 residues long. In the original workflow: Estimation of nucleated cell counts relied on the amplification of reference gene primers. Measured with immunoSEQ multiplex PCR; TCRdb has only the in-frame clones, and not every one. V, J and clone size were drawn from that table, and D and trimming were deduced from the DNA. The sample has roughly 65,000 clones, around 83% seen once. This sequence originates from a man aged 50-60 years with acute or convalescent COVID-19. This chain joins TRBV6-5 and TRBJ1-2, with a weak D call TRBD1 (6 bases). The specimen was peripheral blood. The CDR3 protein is CASSNQDRTWYGYTF. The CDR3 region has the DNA TGTGCCAGCAGTAATCAAGACAGGACTTGGTATGGCTACACCTTC.